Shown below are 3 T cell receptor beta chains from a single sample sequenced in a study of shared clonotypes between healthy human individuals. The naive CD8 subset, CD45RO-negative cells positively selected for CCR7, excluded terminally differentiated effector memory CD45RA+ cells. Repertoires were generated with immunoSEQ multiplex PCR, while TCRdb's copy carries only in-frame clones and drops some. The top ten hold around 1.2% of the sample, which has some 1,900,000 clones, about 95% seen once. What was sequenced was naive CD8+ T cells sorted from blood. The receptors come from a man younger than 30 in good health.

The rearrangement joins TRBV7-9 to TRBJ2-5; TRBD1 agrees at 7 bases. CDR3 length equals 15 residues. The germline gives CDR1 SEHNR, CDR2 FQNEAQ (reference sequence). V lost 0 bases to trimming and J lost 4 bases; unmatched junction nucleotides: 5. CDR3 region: CASSLARQGPETQYF. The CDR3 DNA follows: TGTGCCAGCAGCTTAGCGCGACAGGGTCCAGAGACCCAGTACTTC.

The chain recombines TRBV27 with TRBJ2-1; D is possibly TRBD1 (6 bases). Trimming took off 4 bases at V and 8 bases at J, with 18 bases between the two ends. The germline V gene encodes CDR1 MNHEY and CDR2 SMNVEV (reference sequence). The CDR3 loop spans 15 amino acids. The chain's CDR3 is CASSSGTLLGDEQFF. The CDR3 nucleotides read TGTGCCAGCAGTTCCGGGACACTTCTAGGGGATGAGCAGTTCTTC.

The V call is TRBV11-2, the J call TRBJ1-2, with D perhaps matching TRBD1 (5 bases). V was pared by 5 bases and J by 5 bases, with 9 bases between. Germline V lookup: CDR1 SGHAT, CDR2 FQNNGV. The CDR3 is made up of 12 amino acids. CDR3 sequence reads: CASSVGTYGYTF. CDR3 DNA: TGTGCCAGCAGCGTTGGGACTTATGGCTACACCTTC.